These T cell receptor beta chains were read from a single sample in a study of blood T cell repertoires in COVID-19. The data were produced by immunoSEQ multiplex PCR, yet TCRdb's version contains in-frame clones alone and is incomplete. The sample holds some 70,000 clones, about 80% seen once. Sample: peripheral blood. The receptor source for this set is an older woman with acute or convalescent COVID-19. Both conserved end residues are part of each CDR3.

TRBJ1-1 | TRBV5-5 | CASSLVRGSANTEAFF
TRBJ1-2 | TRBV2 | CASRSQGKDGYTF
TRBJ2-5 | TRBV18 | CASSHRDGGETQYF
TRBJ2-1 | TRBV6-5 | CASSLRQGQGNEQFF
TRBJ1-1 | TRBV10-3 | CAISASRENTEAFF
TRBJ1-6 | TRBV27 | CASRTHSLHF
TRBJ1-6 | TRBV5-3 | CARSLAVNSPLHF
TRBJ1-5 | TRBV9 | CASSATGGSNQPQHF
TRBJ2-1 | TRBV2 | CASLYGGADDEQFF
TRBJ2-3 | TRBV11-3 | CASSFRGPTDTQYF
TRBJ1-1 | TRBV14 | CASSQVFPRQGLEAFF
TRBJ1-2 | TRBV6-5 | CASSYSPSVGYTF
TRBJ2-3 | TRBV24-1 | CATSEGGLAGGLDTQYF
TRBJ2-7 | TRBV10-3 | CAISESTPGEQYF
TRBJ1-1 | TRBV10-3 | CAISGLDRGPTEAFF
TRBJ2-3 | TRBV5-1 | CASSLVPGLATDTQYF
TRBJ1-3 | TRBV5-4 | CASSLAPGQPGNTIYF
TRBJ2-6 | TRBV18 | CASSPMGQMRSGANVLTF
TRBJ1-2 | TRBV4-1 | CASSQESRNNYGYTF
TRBJ1-6 | TRBV5-4 | CASSLELRDSPLHF
TRBJ2-3 | TRBV5-1 | CASRGSLGGTDTQYF
TRBJ2-1 | TRBV9 | CASSPRSLAGEQFF
TRBJ2-2 | TRBV11-1 | CASSLARGRFAGELFF
TRBJ1-2 | TRBV5-5 | CASSSGTVNYGYTF
TRBJ2-5 | TRBV5-1 | CASSEGTGGGETQYF
TRBJ1-2 | TRBV29-1 | CSVGLGQGNYGYTF
TRBJ1-2 | TRBV19 | CASSKGARGYYGYTF
TRBJ2-7 | TRBV6-5 | CASKLAGSYEQYF
TRBJ1-2 | TRBV11-2 | CASSLAAGGIYGYTF
TRBJ2-2 | TRBV29-1 | CSAAGTGKSTGELFF
TRBJ1-2 | TRBV5-8 | CASSPSLTRFYGYTF
TRBJ2-7 | TRBV7-9 | CASSLARTSGGTYEQYF
TRBJ1-1 | TRBV11-2 | CASSQGDTEAFF